Below are 14 T cell receptor beta chains sequenced from a single sample in a study of molecular identifiers for immune sequencing clone quantification. MiXCR was run by TCRdb on the PCR reads, yielding one entry per CDR3 protein. The table shows about half a million distinct CDR3 sequences, with around 21% occurring only once. Sequenced material: naive CD8+ T cells from blood, with Jurkat cell RNA spiked in. The subset here: FACS-sorted CD8+CD4-CCR7+CD45RA+ naive T cells. The receptor set was obtained from a human donor in good health. Some libraries in this study had Jurkat cell RNA spiked in.

This clonotype came up many times. The V gene is TRBV30, the J gene TRBJ2-2; 11 positions agree with TRBD1. The germline V gene encodes CDR1 GTSNPN and CDR2 SVGIG (reference sequence). The CDR3 is 13 residues long. With V trimmed by 8 bases and J by 3 bases, 2 bases remained unmatched. The CDR3 coding sequence is TGTGCCGGGGACAGGGGGGACACCGGGGAGCTGTTTTTT. Its translation: CAGDRGDTGELFF.

This clonotype was detected ten times or more. V is TRBV7-2 and J is TRBJ2-2; unclear D gene. V lost 2 bases to trimming and J lost 0 bases, with 4 bases between them. Germline CDR1 reads SGHTA; CDR2 reads FQGNSA. This CDR3 comprises 14 residues. The CDR3 protein is CASSLLTNTGELFF. CDR3 bases: TGTGCCAGCAGCTTACTAACGAACACCGGGGAGCTGTTTTTT.

This clonotype was counted ten times or more. The CDR3 nucleotides read TGTGCCAGCAGCCCAAGCGGGGGACTTTCGGGTACGCAGTATTTT. This translates into CASSPSGGLSGTQYF. This chain connects TRBV7-6 to TRBJ2-3; 8 bases fit TRBD2. Germline CDR1 reads SGHVS; CDR2 reads FNYEAQ. V lost 5 bases, J lost 8 bases, and 12 bases stayed unmatched. The CDR3 loop spans 15 amino acids.

This clonotype was seen more than once but under ten times. The chain links TRBV7-2 to TRBJ2-1, with D possibly being TRBD2 (6 bases). V gave up 1 base and J gave up 8 bases, with 12 bases separating them. The germline V gene encodes CDR1 SGHTA and CDR2 FQGNSA. The CDR3 extends over 14 amino acids. Here the CDR3 reads CASSLVLWGDEQFF. The CDR3 bases are TGTGCCAGCAGCTTAGTACTGTGGGGGGATGAGCAGTTCTTC.

The chain employs TRBV20-1 and TRBJ1-5; 7 bases are a match to TRBD1. V was clipped by 0 bases and J by 2 bases; unmatched bases: 4. The germline gives CDR1 DFQATT, CDR2 SNEGSKA (reference sequence). CDR3 length equals 15 residues. CDR3 DNA: TGCAGTGCTAGAGATAGGGACAGCCGCAATCAGCCCCAGCATTTT. Translation gives CSARDRDSRNQPQHF.

This clonotype has at least ten counts. The chain employs TRBV6-5 and TRBJ2-3; D possibly corresponds to TRBD2 (5 bases). The CDR3 has 15 amino acids. V was clipped by 0 bases and J by 4 bases, with 11 bases between them. Germline V gives CDR1 MNHEY, CDR2 SVGAGI. CDR3 protein: CASSYSERISDTQYF. The DNA for the CDR3 is TGTGCCAGCAGTTACTCGGAGCGGATATCAGATACGCAGTATTTT.

J is TRBJ2-7 and V is TRBV4-1, with a tentative D call TRBD1 (6 bases). Germline V gene lookup returns CDR1 MGHRA and CDR2 YSYEKL. The CDR3 is made up of 14 amino acids. The V end lost 1 base, the J end lost 1 base, and 8 bases lay between the germline ends. This CDR3 reads CASSQGDISYEQYF. Here the CDR3 DNA reads TGCGCCAGCAGCCAAGGGGACATATCCTACGAGCAGTACTTC.

This clonotype has only a few counts. The chain has TRBV7-9 and TRBJ2-7; 7 nucleotides align to TRBD1. Germline trimming cut 1 base from V and 0 bases from J; bases unmatched to any gene: 9. CDR3 size: 17 residues. CDR1 is SEHNR and CDR2 is FQNEAQ in the germline V gene (reference sequence). The CDR3 bases are TGTGCCAGCAGCTTAGGAACAGGGGAACCATCCTCCTACGAGCAGTACTTC. This encodes CASSLGTGEPSSYEQYF.

About this clonotype: A read error is likely here: a far larger clone is one base away. The CDR3 DNA reads as TGTGCCAGCAGTTTAGAGGTTAACACTGAAGCTCTCTTT. Translated: CASSLEVNTEALF. The chain is built from TRBV27 and TRBJ1-1; D remains ambiguous. Germline lookup yields CDR1 MNHEY and CDR2 SMNVEV (reference sequence). This CDR3 region has 13 residues.

This clonotype was counted many times. CDR3 sequence: CASSYVWGSETQYF. CDR3 nucleotide sequence: TGTGCCAGCAGTTACGTGTGGGGCTCGGAGACCCAGTACTTC. This rearrangement joins TRBV6-5 to TRBJ2-5; maybe TRBD1 (5 bases). CDR1 is MNHEY, CDR2 SVGAGI, per germline. The length of the CDR3 is 14 residues. V was cut by 2 bases and J by 5 bases, with 12 bases left in between.

A few counts support this clonotype. The chain uses TRBV7-9 and TRBJ2-1; 11 bases map to TRBD2. The CDR3 loop spans 18 amino acids. The V gene end was trimmed by 5 bases and the J gene end by 7 bases; junction bases not matched to a gene: 16. CDR1 SEHNR and CDR2 FQNEAQ come from the germline V gene (reference sequence). CDR3 loop: CASSGPGLAGPHRNEQFF. CDR3 in DNA: TGTGCCAGCAGCGGCCCAGGACTAGCGGGCCCCCATCGGAATGAGCAGTTCTTC. Using reference TRBV7-9 and TRBJ2-1 for the parts outside the CDR3, the full variable domain is DTGVSQNPRHKITKRGQNVTFRCDPISEHNRLYWYRQTLGQGPEFLTYFQNEAQLEKSRLLSDRFSAERPKGSFSTLEIQRTEQGDSAMYLCASSGPGLAGPHRNEQFFGPGTRLTVL.

The rearrangement uses TRBV7-9 and TRBJ2-1; D gene uncertain. V was shortened by 1 base and J by 7 bases, with 8 bases between the two germline ends. The germline CDR1 and CDR2 sequences are SEHNR and FQNEAQ (reference sequence). The CDR3 is made up of 13 amino acids. CDR3: CASSLVGRNEQFF. CDR3 DNA: TGTGCCAGCAGCTTAGTGGGCAGGAATGAGCAGTTCTTC. The variable domain in full, with the rest retrieved from reference TRBV7-9 and TRBJ2-1, is DTGVSQNPRHKITKRGQNVTFRCDPISEHNRLYWYRQTLGQGPEFLTYFQNEAQLEKSRLLSDRFSAERPKGSFSTLEIQRTEQGDSAMYLCASSLVGRNEQFFGPGTRLTVL.

The CDR3 nucleotides are TGTGCCAGCAGCCAAGGGACTAGCGGGACCCAAGAGACCCAGTACTTC. Translated: CASSQGTSGTQETQYF. J is TRBJ2-5 and V is TRBV3-1; the match to TRBD2 covers 12 bases. The CDR3 is 16 residues long. Germline lookup yields CDR1 LGHDT and CDR2 YNNKEL (reference sequence). The trim removed 1 base at V and 1 base at J, leaving 1 base unmatched.

This clonotype was picked up a small number of times. The chain joins TRBV7-6 to TRBJ2-2; TRBD2 might be the D (6 bases). This CDR3 is 15 amino acids long. Trimming cost V 3 bases and J 6 bases, with 14 bases left between them. The germline V gene encodes CDR1 SGHVS and CDR2 FNYEAQ. In nucleotides, the CDR3 is TGTGCCAGCAGCTTTGGCCAGGGAGGAGCCGGGGAGCTGTTTTTT. It codes for CASSFGQGGAGELFF.